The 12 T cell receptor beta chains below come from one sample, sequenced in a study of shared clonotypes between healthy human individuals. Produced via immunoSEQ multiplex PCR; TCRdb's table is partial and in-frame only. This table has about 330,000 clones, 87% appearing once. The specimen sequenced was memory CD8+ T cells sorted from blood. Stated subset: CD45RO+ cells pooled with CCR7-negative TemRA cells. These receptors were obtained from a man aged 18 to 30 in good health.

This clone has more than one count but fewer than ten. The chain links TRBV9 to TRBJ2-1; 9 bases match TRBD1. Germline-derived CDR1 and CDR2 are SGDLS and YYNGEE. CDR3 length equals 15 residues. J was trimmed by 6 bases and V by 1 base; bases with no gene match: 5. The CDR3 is CASSVRTGARNEQFF. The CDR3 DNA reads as TGTGCCAGCAGCGTACGGACAGGGGCTCGCAATGAGCAGTTCTTC.

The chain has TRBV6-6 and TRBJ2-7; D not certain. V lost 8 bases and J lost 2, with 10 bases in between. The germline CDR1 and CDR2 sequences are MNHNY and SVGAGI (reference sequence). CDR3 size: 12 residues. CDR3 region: CASGTNPYEQYF. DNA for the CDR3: TGTGCCAGCGGTACGAATCCCTACGAGCAGTACTTC.

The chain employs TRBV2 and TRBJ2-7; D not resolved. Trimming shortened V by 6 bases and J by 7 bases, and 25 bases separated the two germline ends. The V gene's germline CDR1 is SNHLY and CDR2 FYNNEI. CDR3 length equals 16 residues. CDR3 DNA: TGTGCCAGCAGCCCGCTGTCCCAGCCGGCTAAGTTAGAGCAGTACTTC. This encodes CASSPLSQPAKLEQYF.

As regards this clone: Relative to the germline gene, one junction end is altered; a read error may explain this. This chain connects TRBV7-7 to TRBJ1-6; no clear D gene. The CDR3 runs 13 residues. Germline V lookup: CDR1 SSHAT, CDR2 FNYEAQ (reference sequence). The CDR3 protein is CASSLDRNSPLHF. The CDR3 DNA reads TGTGCTAGCAGCTTAGATCGGAATTCACCCCTCCACTTT.

In DNA form, the CDR3 reads TGTGCCAGCAGCTTGCAGGGGATATACACTGAAGCTTTCTTT. It codes for CASSLQGIYTEAFF. The rearrangement links TRBV5-6 to TRBJ1-1; maybe TRBD1 (6 bases). Trimming removed 1 base from V and 3 bases from J, with 10 bases in between. Germline V gives CDR1 SGHDT, CDR2 YYEEEE. CDR3 length: 14 residues.

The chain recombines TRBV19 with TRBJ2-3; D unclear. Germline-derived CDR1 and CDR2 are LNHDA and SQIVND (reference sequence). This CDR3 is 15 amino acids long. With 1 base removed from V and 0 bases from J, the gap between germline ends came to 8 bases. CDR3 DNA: TGTGCCAGTAGTATAGGGACCTTTAGCACAGATACGCAGTATTTT. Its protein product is CASSIGTFSTDTQYF.

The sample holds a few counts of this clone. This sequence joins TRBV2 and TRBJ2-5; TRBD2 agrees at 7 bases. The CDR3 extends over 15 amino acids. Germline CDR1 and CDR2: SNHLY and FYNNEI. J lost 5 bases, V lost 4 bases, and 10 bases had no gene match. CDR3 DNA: TGTGCCAGCAGTGGCGGGACGGGGGGTACGGAGACCCAGTACTTC. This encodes CASSGGTGGTETQYF.

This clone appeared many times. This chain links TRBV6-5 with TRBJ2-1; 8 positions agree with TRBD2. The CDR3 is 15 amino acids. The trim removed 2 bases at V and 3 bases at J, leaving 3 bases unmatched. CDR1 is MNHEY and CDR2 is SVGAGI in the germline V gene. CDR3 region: CASSYGSGVYNEQFF. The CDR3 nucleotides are TGTGCCAGCAGTTACGGTAGCGGGGTCTACAATGAGCAGTTCTTC.

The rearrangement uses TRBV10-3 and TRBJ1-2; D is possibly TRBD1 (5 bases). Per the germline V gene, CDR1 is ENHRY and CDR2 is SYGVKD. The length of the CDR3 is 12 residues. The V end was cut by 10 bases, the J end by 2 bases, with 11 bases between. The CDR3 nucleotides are TGTGCCACCGGGGACTGGAACTATGGCTACACCTTC. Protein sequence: CATGDWNYGYTF.

As DNA, the CDR3 is TGTGCCAGCAGTAGCTCAGGGCGCATGGATCAGCCCCAGCATTTT. This translates into CASSSSGRMDQPQHF. The chain is built from TRBV6-6 and TRBJ1-5; TRBD1 might be the D (5 bases). In germline, CDR1 is MNHNY, CDR2 SVGAGI (reference sequence). CDR3 size: 15 residues. V shed 5 bases and J shed 5 bases, with 16 bases lying between them.

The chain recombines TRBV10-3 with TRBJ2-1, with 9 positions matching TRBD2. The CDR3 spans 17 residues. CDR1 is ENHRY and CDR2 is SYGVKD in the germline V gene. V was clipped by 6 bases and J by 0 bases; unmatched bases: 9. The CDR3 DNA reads TGTGCCATCAGGACGGCGGGAGGGCCGAGCTCCTACAATGAGCAGTTCTTC. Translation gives CAIRTAGGPSSYNEQFF.

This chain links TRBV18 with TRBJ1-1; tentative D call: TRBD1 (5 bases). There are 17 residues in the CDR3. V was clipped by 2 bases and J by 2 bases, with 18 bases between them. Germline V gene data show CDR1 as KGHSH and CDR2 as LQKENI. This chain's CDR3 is CASSPNRGVRPNTEAFF. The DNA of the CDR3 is TGTGCCAGCTCACCAAATAGAGGGGTTAGACCAAACACTGAAGCTTTCTTT.